This TCR beta chain was recorded in a study of T cell responses to AZD1222 COVID-19 vaccine. Germline values: CDR1 LNHDA, CDR2 SQIVND (reference sequence). The CDR3 is 15 amino acids. V lost 3 bases and J lost 0, with 11 bases in between. Overall study results and limits: Of spike-specific TCRs, nearly half reportedly target regions left unmutated in variants. No day 14 peak samples; only post-peak repertoires were characterized. Females outnumbered males among donors, who were mostly white British; clonal diversity was possibly underestimated.

As for this clone: What it recognizes is unknown.

The assay was immunoSEQ multiplex PCR, and TCRdb's table has in-frame clones only and misses some. The data show under 95,000 clones, roughly 90% seen once. The sequenced sample was peripheral blood, obtained on day 0 of AZD1222 vaccination. The receptor's source is an adult in good health. J is TRBJ1-1 and V is TRBV19; D call uncertain. The DNA of the CDR3 is TGTGCCAGTAGTATGGGAGCCAATGTGAACACTGAAGCTTTCTTT. Translated, it gives CASSMGANVNTEAFF.